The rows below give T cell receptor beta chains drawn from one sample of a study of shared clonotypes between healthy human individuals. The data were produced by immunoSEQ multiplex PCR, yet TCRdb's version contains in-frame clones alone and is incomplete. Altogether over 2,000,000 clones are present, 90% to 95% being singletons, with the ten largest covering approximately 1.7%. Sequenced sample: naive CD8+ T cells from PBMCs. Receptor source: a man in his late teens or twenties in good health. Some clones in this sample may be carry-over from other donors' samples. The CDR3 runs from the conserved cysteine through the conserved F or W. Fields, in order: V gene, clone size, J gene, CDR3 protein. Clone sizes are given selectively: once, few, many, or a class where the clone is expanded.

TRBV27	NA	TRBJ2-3	CASNLLRTDSTDTQYF
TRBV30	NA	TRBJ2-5	CAWSGDRGETQYF
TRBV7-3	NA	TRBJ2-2	CASRDTVTGELFF
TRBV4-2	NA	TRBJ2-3	CASSQESPGQRERIDTQYF
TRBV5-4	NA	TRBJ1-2	CASSGVGGTNYGYTF
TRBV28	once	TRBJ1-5	CASSFGRGNSNQPQHF
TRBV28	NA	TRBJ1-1	CASSFFGVHTEAFF
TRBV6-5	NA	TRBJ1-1	CASSSLMNTEAFF
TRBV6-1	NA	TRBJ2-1	CATSPGYYNEQFF
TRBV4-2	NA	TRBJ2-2	CASSQLPNGLAGFTGELFF
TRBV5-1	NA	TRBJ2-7	CASSFHLTGYEQYF
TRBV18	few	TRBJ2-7	CASSPPRDYEQYF
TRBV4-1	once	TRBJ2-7	CASSQGEGSEQYF
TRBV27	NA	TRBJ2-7	CASSSRTDYEQYF
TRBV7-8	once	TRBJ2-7	CASRLRGSGFFGQYF
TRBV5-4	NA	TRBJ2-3	CASSLPGGTDTQYF
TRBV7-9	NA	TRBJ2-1	CASSANWGRSYNEQFF
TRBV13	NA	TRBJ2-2	CASSPYRGNSGRANTGELFF
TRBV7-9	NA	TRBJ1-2	CASSNTRAQTGGGDGYTF
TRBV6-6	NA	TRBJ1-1	CASSYTQTMNTEAFF
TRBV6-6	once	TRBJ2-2	CASRVGRAGELFF
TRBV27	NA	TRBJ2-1	CASLTSGSPSSYNEQFF
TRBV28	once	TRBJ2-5	CASGWSAWRETQYF
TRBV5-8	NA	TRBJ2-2	CASSLDPTGGNGPNTGELFF
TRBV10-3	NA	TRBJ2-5	CAISGLRDPSQETQYF
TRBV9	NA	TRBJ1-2	CATTNPSNGYTF
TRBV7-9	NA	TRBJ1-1	CASSTGTVNTEAFF
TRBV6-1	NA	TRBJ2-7	CASSEEGGYSYEQYF
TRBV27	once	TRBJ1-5	CASSLRAMANQPQHF
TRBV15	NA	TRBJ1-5	CATSRGGSNQPQHF
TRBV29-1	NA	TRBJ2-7	CSAKPGGVGVNEQYF
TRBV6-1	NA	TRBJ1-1	CASSERGVNTEAFF
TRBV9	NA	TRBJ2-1	CASSVAPLRIEDNEQFF
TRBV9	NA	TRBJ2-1	CASSVGGLNNEQFF
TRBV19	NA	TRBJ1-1	CASSIGGLLNTEAFF
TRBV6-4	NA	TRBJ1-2	CATREQGQGYTF